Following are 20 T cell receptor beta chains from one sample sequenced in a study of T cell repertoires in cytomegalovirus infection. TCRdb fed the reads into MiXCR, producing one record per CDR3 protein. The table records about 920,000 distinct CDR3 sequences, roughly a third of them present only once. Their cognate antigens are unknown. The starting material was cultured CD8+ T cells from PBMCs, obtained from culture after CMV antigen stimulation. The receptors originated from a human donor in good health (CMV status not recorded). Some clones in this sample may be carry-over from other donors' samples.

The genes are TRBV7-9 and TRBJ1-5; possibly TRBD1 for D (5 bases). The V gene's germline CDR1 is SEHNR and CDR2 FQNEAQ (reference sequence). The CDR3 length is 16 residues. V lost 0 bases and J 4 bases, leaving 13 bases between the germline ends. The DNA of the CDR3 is TGTGCCAGCAGCTTAGCGCAAACAGGTTTTAATCAGCCCCAGCATTTT. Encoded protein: CASSLAQTGFNQPQHF.

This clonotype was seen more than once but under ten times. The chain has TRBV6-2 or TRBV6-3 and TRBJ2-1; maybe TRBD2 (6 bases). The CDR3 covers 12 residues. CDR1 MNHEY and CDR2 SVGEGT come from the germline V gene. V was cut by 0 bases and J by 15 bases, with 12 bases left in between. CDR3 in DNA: TGTGCCAGCAGTTACTCGGGCTTCGGGGGGTTCTTC. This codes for CASSYSGFGGFF.

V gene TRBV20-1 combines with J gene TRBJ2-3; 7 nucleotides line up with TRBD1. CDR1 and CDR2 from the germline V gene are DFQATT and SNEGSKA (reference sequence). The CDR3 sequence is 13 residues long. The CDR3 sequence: CSFRQGGTDTQYF. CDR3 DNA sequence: TGCAGCTTCCGACAGGGCGGCACAGATACGCAGTATTTT.

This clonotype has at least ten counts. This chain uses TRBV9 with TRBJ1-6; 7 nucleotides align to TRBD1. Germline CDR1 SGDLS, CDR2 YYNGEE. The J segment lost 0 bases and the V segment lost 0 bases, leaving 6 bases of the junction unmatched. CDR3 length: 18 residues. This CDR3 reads CASSVGGGQSSYNSPLHF. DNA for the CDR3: TGTGCCAGCAGCGTAGGAGGGGGACAGAGCTCCTATAATTCACCCCTCCACTTT.

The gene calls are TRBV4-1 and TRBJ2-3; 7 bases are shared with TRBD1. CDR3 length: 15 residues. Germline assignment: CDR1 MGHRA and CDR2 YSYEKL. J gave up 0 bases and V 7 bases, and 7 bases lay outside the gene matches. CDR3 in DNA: TGCGCCAGCACCAGAGACAGGGTCAGCACAGATACGCAGTATTTT. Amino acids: CASTRDRVSTDTQYF.

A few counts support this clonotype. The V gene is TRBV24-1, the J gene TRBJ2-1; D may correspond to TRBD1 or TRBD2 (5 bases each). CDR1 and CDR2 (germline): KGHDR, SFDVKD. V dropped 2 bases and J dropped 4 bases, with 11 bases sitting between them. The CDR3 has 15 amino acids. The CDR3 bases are TGTGCCACCAGTGATTCAGGGAGACCTTACAATGAGCAGTTCTTC. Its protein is CATSDSGRPYNEQFF.

CDR3 region: CASSQDFDEQFF. The DNA of the CDR3 is TGCGCCAGCAGCCAAGATTTCGATGAGCAGTTCTTC. The chain combines TRBV4-3 with TRBJ2-1; D uncertain. Trimming stripped 0 bases from V and 8 bases from J, with 5 bases between. Germline loops: CDR1 LGHNA, CDR2 YSLEER. This CDR3 is built from 12 residues.

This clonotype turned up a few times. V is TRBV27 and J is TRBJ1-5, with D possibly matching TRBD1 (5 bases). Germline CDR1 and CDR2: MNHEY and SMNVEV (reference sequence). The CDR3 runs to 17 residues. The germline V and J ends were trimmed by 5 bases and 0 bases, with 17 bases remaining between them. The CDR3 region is CASSPERGDYSNQPQHF. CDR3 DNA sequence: TGTGCCAGCAGTCCAGAACGAGGGGATTATAGCAATCAGCCCCAGCATTTT.

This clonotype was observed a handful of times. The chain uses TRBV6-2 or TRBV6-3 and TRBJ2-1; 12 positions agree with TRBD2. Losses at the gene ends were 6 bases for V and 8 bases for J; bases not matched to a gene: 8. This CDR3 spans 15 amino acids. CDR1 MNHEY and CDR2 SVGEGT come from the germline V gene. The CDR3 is CASRPGLAGKYEQFF. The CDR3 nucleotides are TGTGCCAGCAGACCCGGACTAGCGGGGAAGTATGAGCAGTTCTTC.

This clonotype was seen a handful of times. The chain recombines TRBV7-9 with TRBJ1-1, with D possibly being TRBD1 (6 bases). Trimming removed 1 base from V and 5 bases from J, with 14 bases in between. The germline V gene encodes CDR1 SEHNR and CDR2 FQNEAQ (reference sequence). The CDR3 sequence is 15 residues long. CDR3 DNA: TGTGCCAGCAGCTTAGGCAACAGGGTAAGGACTGAAGCTTTCTTT. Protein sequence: CASSLGNRVRTEAFF.

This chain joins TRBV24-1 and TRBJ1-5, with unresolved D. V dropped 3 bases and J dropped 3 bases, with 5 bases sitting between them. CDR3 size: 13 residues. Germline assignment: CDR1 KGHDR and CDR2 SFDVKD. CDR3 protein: CATSDADNQPQHF. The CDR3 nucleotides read TGTGCCACCAGTGATGCCGACAATCAGCCCCAGCATTTT.

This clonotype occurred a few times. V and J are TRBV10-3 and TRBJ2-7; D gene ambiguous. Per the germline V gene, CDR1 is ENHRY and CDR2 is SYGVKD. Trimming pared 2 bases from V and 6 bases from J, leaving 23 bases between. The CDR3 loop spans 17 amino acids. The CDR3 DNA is TGTGCCATCAGTGAGCCATGGACCTTTGTCTGCTGCTGCGAGCAGTACGTC. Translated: CAISEPWTFVCCCEQYV.

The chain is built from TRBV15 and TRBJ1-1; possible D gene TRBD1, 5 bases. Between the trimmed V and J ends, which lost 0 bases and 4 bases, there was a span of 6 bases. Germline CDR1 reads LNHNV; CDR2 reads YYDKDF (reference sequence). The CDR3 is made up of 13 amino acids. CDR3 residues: CATSRERGTEAFF. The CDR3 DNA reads TGTGCCACCAGCAGAGAAAGGGGCACTGAAGCTTTCTTT.

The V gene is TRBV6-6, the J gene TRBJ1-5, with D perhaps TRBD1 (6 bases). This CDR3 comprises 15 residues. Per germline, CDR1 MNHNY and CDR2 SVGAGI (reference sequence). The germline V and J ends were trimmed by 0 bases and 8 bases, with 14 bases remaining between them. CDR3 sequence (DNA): TGTGCCAGCAGTTACTCGACAGGCCCCCTGGAGCCCCAGCATTTT. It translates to CASSYSTGPLEPQHF.

DNA of the CDR3: TGTGCCAGCAGCCAAGATGTGCCTAGCGGCCGAATCGAGCAGTTCTTC. The encoded protein is CASSQDVPSGRIEQFF. V and J are TRBV4-2 and TRBJ2-1; 7 nucleotides match TRBD2. This CDR3 comprises 16 residues. Trimming at V came to 0 bases and at J to 10 bases, leaving 12 bases not matched to a gene. Germline V CDR1 and CDR2: LGHNA, YNFKEQ.

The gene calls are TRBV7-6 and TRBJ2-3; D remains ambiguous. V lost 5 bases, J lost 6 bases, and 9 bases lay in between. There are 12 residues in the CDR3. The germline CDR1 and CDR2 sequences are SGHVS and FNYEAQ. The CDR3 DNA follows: TGTGCCAGCAGCATGTGGGTGGATACGCAGTATTTT. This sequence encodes CASSMWVDTQYF. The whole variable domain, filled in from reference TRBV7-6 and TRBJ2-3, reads GAGVSQSPRYKVTKRGQDVALRCDPISGHVSLYWYRQALGQGPEFLTYFNYEAQQDKSGLPNDRFSAERPEGSISTLTIQRTEQRDSAMYRCASSMWVDTQYFGPGTRLTVL.

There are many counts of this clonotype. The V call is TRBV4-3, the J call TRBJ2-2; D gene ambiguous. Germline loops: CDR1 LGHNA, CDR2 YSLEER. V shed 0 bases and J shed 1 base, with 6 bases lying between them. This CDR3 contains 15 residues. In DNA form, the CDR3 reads TGCGCCAGCAGCCAAGATCGAGGGAACACCGGGGAGCTGTTTTTT. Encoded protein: CASSQDRGNTGELFF.

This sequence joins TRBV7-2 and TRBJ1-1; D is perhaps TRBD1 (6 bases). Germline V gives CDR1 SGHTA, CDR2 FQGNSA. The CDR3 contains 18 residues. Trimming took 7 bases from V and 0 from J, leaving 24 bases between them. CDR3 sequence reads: CASINGGARGLLNTEAFF. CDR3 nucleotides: TGTGCCAGCATAAATGGGGGGGCCAGGGGATTACTGAACACTGAAGCTTTCTTT.

The CDR3 nucleotides are TGCGCCAGCAGCCAAGATCCCCTAGCGGGGGGTGTGGATGAGCAGTTCTTC. Its protein product is CASSQDPLAGGVDEQFF. The chain links TRBV4-3 to TRBJ2-1; TRBD2 aligns across 11 bases. Germline V gene data show CDR1 as LGHNA and CDR2 as YSLEER. The ends lost 0 bases at V and 8 bases at J; junction bases unmatched: 9. There are 17 residues in the CDR3.

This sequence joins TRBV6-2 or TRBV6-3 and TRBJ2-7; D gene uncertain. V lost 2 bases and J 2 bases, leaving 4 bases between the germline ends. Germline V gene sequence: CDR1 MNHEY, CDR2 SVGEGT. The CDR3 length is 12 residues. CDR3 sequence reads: CASSYPAYEQYF. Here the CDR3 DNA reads TGTGCCAGCAGTTACCCGGCCTACGAGCAGTACTTC.